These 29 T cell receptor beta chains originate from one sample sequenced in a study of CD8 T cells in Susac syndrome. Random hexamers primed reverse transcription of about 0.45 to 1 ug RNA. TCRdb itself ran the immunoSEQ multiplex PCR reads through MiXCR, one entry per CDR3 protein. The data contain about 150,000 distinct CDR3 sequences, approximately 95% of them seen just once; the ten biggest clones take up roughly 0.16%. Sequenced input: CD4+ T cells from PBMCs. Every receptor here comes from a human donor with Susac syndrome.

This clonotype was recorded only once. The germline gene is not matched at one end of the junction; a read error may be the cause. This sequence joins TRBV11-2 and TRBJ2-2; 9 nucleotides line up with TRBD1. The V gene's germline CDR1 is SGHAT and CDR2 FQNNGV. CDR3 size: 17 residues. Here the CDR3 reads CASSLGPRTGDTGELFF. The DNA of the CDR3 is TGTGCCAGCAGTTTAGGGCCTCGGACAGGGGACACCGGGGAGCTGTTTTTT.

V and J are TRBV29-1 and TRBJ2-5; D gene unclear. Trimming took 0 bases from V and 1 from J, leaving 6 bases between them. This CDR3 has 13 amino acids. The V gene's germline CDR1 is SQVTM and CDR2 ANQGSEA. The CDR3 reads CSVEDGFQETQYF. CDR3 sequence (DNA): TGCAGCGTTGAAGATGGCTTCCAAGAGACCCAGTACTTC.

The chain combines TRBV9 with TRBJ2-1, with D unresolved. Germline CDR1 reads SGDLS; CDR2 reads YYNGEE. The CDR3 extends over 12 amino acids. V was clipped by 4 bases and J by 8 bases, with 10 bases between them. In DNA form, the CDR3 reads TGTGCCAGCAGCTCCCAGATCGATGAGCAGTTCTTC. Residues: CASSSQIDEQFF.

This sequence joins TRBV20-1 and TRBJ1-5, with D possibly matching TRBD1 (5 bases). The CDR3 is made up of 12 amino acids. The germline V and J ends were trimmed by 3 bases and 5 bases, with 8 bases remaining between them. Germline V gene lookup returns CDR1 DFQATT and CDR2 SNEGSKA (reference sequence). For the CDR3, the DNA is TGCAGTGCTAGCGACAGTCATCAGCCCCAGCATTTT. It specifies CSASDSHQPQHF.

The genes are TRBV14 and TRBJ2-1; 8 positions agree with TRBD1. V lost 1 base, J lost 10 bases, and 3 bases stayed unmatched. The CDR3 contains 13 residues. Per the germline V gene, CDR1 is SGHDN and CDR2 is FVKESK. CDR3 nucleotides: TGTGCCAGCAGCCAAGTTAGGACAGGGGAGCAGTTCTTC. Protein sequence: CASSQVRTGEQFF.

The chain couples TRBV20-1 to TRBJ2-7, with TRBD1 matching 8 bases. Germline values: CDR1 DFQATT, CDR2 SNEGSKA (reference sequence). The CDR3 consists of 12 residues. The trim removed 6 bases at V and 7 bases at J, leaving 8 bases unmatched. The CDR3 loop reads CSAVQGVGEQYF. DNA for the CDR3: TGCAGTGCAGTACAGGGGGTGGGGGAGCAGTACTTC.

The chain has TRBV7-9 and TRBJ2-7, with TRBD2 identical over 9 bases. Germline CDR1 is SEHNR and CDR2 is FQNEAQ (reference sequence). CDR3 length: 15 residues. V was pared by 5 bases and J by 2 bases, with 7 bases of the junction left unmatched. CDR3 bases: TGTGCCAGCAGCGACCCTAGCGGGACCGCCTACGAGCAGTACTTC. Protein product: CASSDPSGTAYEQYF.

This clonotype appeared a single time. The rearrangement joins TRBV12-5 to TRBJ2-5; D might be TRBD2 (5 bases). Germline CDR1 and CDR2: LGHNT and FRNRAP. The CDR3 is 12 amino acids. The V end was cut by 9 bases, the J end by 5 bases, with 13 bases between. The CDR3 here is CASIGPGETQYF. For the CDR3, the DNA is TGTGCTAGCATAGGGCCGGGGGAGACCCAGTACTTC. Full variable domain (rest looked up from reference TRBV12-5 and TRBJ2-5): DARVTQTPRHKVTEMGQEVTMRCQPILGHNTVFWYRQTMMQGLELLAYFRNRAPLDDSGMPKDRFSAEMPDATLATLKIQPSEPRDSAVYFCASIGPGETQYFGPGTRLLVL.

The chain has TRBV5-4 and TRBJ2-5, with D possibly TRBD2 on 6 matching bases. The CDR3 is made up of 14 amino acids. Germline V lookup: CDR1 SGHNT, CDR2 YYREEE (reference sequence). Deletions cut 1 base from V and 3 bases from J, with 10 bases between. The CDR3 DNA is TGTGCCAGCAGCTTGCCGTCGGGGGAAGAGACCCAGTACTTC. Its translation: CASSLPSGEETQYF.

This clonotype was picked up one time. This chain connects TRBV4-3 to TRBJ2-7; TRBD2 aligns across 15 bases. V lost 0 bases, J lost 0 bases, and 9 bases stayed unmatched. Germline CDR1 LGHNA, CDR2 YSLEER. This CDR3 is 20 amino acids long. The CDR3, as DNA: TGCGCCAGCAGCCAAGAACGTCGGGGACTAGCGGGGGGCCTCTCCTACGAGCAGTACTTC. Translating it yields CASSQERRGLAGGLSYEQYF.

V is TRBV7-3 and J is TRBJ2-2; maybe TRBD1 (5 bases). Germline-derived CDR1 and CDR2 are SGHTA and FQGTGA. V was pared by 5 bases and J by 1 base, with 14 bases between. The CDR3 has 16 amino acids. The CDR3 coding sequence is TGTGCCAGCAGCCCAAGACAGAACGTGAACACCGGGGAGCTGTTTTTT. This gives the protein CASSPRQNVNTGELFF.

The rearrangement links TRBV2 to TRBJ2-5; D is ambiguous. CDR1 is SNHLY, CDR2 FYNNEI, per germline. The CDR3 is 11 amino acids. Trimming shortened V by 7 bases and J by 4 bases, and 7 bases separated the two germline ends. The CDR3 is CASTVGETQYF. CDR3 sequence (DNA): TGTGCCAGCACGGTGGGAGAGACCCAGTACTTC.

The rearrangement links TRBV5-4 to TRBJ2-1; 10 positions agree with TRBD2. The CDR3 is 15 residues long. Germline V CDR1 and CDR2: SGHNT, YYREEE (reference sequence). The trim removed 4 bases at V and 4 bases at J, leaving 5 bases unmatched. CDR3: CASSQLAGTYNEQFF. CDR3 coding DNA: TGTGCCAGCAGCCAACTAGCGGGGACATACAATGAGCAGTTCTTC.

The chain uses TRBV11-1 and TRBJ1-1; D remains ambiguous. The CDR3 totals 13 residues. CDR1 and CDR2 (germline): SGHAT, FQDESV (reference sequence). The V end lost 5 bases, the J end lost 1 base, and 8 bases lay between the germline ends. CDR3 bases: TGTGCCAGCAGCGCCGGGCAGAACACTGAAGCTTTCTTT. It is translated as CASSAGQNTEAFF. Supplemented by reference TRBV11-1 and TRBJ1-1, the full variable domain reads EAEVAQSPRYKITEKSQAVAFWCDPISGHATLYWYRQILGQGPELLVQFQDESVVDDSQLPKDRFSAERLKGVDSTLKIQPAELGDSAMYLCASSAGQNTEAFFGQGTRLTVV.

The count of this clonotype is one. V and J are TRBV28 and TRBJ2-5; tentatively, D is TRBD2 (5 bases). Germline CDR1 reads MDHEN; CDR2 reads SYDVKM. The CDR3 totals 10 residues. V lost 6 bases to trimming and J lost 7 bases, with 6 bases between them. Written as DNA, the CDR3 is TGTGCCAGCAGAGAGGGGACCCAGTACTTC. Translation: CASREGTQYF.

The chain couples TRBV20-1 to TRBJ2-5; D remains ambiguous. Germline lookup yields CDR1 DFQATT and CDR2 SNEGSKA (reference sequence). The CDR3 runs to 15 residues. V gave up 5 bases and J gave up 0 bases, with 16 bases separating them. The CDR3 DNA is TGCAGTGCTCAGAAGGACCGGAGCCACCAAGAGACCCAGTACTTC. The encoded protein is CSAQKDRSHQETQYF.

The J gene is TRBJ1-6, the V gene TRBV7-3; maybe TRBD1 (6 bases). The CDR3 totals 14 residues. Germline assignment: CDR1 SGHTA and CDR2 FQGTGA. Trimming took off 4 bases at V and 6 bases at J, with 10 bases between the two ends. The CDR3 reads CASSSGTPNSPLHF. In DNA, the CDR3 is TGTGCCAGCAGCTCCGGGACACCTAATTCACCCCTCCACTTT. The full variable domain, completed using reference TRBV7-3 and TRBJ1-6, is GAGVSQTPSNKVTEKGKYVELRCDPISGHTALYWYRQSLGQGPEFLIYFQGTGAADDSGLPNDRFFAVRPEGSVSTLKIQRTERGDSAVYLCASSSGTPNSPLHFGNGTRLTVT.

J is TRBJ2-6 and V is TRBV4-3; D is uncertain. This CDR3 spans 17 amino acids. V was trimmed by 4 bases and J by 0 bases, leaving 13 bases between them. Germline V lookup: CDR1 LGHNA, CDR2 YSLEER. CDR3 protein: CASSRGKGHSGANVLTF. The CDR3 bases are TGCGCCAGCAGCCGGGGTAAGGGCCACTCTGGGGCCAACGTCCTGACTTTC.

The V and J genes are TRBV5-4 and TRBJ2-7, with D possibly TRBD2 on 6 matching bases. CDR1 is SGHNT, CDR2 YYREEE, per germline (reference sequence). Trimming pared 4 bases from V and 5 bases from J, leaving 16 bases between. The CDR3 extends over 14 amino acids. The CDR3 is CASSRLGGSHEQYF. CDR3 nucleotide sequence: TGTGCCAGCAGCCGCCTGGGGGGAAGCCACGAGCAGTACTTC.

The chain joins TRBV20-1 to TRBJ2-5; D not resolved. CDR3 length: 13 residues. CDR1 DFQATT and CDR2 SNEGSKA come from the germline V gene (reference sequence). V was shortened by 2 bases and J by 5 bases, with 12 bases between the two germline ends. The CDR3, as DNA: TGCAGTGCTAGACTCAGTGGGATTGAGACCCAGTACTTC. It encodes CSARLSGIETQYF.

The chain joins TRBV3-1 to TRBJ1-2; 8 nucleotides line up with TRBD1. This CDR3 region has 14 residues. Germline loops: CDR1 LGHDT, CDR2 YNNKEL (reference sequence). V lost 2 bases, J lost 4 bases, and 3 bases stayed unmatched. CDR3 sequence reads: CASSQRDRLYGYTF. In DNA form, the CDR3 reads TGTGCCAGCAGCCAAAGGGACAGGCTCTATGGCTACACCTTC.

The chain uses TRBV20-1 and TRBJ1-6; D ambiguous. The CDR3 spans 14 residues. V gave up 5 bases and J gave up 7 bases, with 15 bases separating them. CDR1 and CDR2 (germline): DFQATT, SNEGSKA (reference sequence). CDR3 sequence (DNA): TGCAGTGCTGGAAAGATTGTTGGGAATTCACCCCTCCACTTT. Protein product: CSAGKIVGNSPLHF.

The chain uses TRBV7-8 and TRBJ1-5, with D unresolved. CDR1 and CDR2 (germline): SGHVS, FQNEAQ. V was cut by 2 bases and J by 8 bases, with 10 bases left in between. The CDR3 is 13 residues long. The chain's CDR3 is CASSLFPVEPQHF. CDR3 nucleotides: TGTGCCAGCAGCTTATTCCCGGTGGAGCCCCAGCATTTT.

CDR3 amino acids: CASSQRWGSDEQFF. The CDR3 nucleotides read TGTGCCAGCAGCCAGAGATGGGGGTCGGATGAGCAGTTCTTC. This chain joins TRBV21-1 and TRBJ2-1; the table names TRBD1, a call not compared with the DNA. TRBV21-1 is a known pseudogene. This CDR3 comprises 14 residues.

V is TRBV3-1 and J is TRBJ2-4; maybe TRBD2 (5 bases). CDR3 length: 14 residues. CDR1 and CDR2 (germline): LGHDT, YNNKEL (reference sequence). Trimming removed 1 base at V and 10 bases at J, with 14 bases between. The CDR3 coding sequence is TGTGCCAGCAGCCAAGTCGCGCTAGCCGCAATTCAGTACTTC. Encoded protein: CASSQVALAAIQYF.

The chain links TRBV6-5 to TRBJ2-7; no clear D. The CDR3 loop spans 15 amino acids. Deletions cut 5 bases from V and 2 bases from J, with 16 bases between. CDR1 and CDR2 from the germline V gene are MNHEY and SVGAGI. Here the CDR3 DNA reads TGTGCCAGCAGTATGACCTTGGGCCCCCCCTACGAGCAGTACTTC. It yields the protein CASSMTLGPPYEQYF.

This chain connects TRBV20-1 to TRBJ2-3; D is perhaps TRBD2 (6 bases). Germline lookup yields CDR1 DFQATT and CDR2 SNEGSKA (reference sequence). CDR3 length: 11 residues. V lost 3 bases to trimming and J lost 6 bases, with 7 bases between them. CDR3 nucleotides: TGCAGTGCTAGTCGGGAGGATACGCAGTATTTT. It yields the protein CSASREDTQYF.

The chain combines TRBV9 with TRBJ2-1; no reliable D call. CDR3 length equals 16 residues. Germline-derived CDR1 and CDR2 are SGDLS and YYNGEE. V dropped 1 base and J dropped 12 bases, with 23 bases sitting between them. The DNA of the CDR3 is TGTGCCAGCAGCGTATTTTCTCAAGTGGGATGGGTAGGGCAGTTCTTC. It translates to CASSVFSQVGWVGQFF.

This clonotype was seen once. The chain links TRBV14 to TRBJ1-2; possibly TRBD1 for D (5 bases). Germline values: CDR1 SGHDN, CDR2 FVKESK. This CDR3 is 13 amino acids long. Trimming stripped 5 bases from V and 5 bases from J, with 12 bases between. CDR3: CASSSQTAYGYTF. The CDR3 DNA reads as TGTGCCAGCAGCAGCCAGACAGCGTATGGCTACACCTTC.